The clone carrying this T cell receptor beta chain was detected many times. The target antigen is unknown. These data are taken from a study of T cells in Graves' hyperthyroidism and ophthalmopathy. Whole-study context: Before any treatment, at initial diagnosis, peripheral blood was collected. Whole-study findings and limits: Blood also contained most expanded thyroid clonotypes above 0.001.

The germline CDR1 and CDR2 sequences are KGHSH and LQKENI. The germline V and J ends were trimmed by 1 base and 0 bases, with 5 bases remaining between them. The length of the CDR3 is 14 residues. Researchers took RNA transcripts and amplified the TCR beta CDR3 regions from them. HTBI primers were employed in a first-round RT-PCR of the TCR CDR3. One entry per CDR3 protein results from TCRdb running MiXCR on the multiplex PCR reads. Among about 640,000 distinct CDR3 sequences listed, around 21% were seen once. This sequence was found in a man aged 30 to 39 with Graves' ophthalmopathy. The sequencing input was blood. V and J are TRBV18 and TRBJ2-3; no clear D gene. This chain's CDR3 is CASSPLGSTDTQYF. DNA of the CDR3: TGTGCCAGCTCACCACTAGGGAGCACAGATACGCAGTATTTT.